The 11 T cell receptor beta chains reported below all come from one sample, sequenced in a study of read filtering for tumor transcriptome and immune sequencing (dated by TCRdb to the early 2020s). Data came from an Illumina HiSeq 4000. TCR libraries were built from roughly 400 ng RNA with the Immunoverse kit, using molecular barcoded adaptors covering alpha/delta and beta/gamma chains. TCRdb reworked the public reads: Q25 trimming with fastp, MiXCR clone assembly, productive beta chains retained. Entries that share a CDR3 protein sequence are merged under the most common genes and DNA. This sample lists 90,000 or so distinct CDR3 sequences; 20% to 25% were detected once. The leading ten clones occupy roughly 11% of the sample. The sequenced material came from a population of CD138-negative cells sorted from bone marrow. This specimen's cell subset or site label, per the study, means: bone marrow mononuclear cells depleted of CD138+ plasma/myeloma cells by negative magnetic selection. All receptors derive from a donor at least 40 years old with multiple myeloma.

Ten or more counts support this clonotype. This rearrangement joins TRBV18 to TRBJ1-5, with D maybe TRBD1 (5 bases). The CDR3 has 14 amino acids. Germline CDR1 KGHSH, CDR2 LQKENI. The germline V and J ends were trimmed by 6 bases and 2 bases, with 11 bases remaining between them. CDR3 DNA sequence: TGTGCCAGCTCCCCCGGGACTGGCAATCAGCCCCAGCATTTT. Its protein product is CASSPGTGNQPQHF.

Regarding this clonotype: This clone may be a read error of a much larger clone one base away. Since no conserved phenylalanine or tryptophan closes the CDR3, a read error is the likely cause. The chain carries TRBV28 and TRBJ1-2; the D gene is possibly TRBD1 (6 bases). V was clipped by 8 bases and J by 2 bases, with 15 bases between them. From germline, CDR1 is MDHEN and CDR2 SYDVKM. The CDR3 runs to 14 residues. The DNA for the CDR3 is TGTGCCAGCTTCGGGTACGACAGGAACTATGGCTACACCTCC. Translated, it gives CASFGYDRNYGYTS.

This clonotype was observed a single time. This may arise from a read error, as a much more abundant clone is one base away. The chain combines TRBV29-1 with TRBJ2-2; D might be TRBD1 (5 bases). This CDR3 region has 14 residues. CDR1 is SQVTM, CDR2 ANQGSEA, per germline. Trimming removed 7 bases from V and 5 bases from J, with 17 bases in between. DNA of the CDR3: TGCAGCGCTGGGGTTTCAGGGTGTACCGGGGAGCTGTTTTTT. This translates into CSAGVSGCTGELFF.

Ten or more counts support this clonotype. The chain carries TRBV29-1 and TRBJ2-5; D is ambiguous. The germline gives CDR1 SQVTM, CDR2 ANQGSEA. CDR3 length equals 12 residues. V was trimmed by 5 bases and J by 3 bases, leaving 10 bases between them. The CDR3, as DNA: TGCAGCGTTTCACCTGCAAAAGAGACCCAGTACTTC. Residues: CSVSPAKETQYF.

At least ten counts were recorded for this clonotype. V and J are TRBV5-1 and TRBJ2-5; D call uncertain. Germline values: CDR1 SGHRS, CDR2 YFSETQ. The CDR3 runs 12 residues. The ends were cut back, 0 bases at V and 2 bases at J, with 2 bases in the middle. CDR3 residues: CASSLVQETQYF. The DNA of the CDR3 is TGCGCCAGCAGCTTGGTTCAAGAGACCCAGTACTTC.

This clonotype appeared many times. The rearrangement links TRBV11-2 to TRBJ2-7; TRBD2 might be the D (5 bases). The germline gives CDR1 SGHAT, CDR2 FQNNGV. V lost 2 bases and J 5 bases, leaving 16 bases between the germline ends. The CDR3 consists of 15 residues. CDR3 sequence reads: CASSLSGPAANEQYF. The CDR3 DNA follows: TGTGCCAGCAGCTTAAGCGGTCCGGCGGCCAACGAGCAGTACTTC.

This clonotype was seen at least ten times. V is TRBV28 and J is TRBJ1-1; 9 bases match TRBD1. V lost 5 bases to trimming and J lost 6 bases; unmatched junction nucleotides: 7. The CDR3 length is 14 residues. The germline V gene has CDR1 MDHEN and CDR2 SYDVKM. Here the CDR3 DNA reads TGTGCCAGCAGTCAAACAGGGGGCAGGTCTGAAGCTTTCTTT. Translation gives CASSQTGGRSEAFF. Variable domain in full (rest from reference TRBV28 and TRBJ1-1): DVKVTQSSRYLVKRTGEKVFLECVQDMDHENMFWYRQDPGLGLRLIYFSYDVKMKEKGDIPEGYSVSREKKERFSLILESASTNQTSMYLCASSQTGGRSEAFFGQGTRLTVV.

In regard to this clonotype: A much larger clone lies one base from this, so it may be a read error. The gene calls are TRBV3-1 and TRBJ2-6, with no clear D. Germline lookup yields CDR1 LGHDT and CDR2 YNNKEL (reference sequence). The CDR3 is 14 residues long. As DNA, the CDR3 is TGTGACAGCAGCCTCTCGCTTGGGGCCAACGTCCTGACTTTC. Residues: CDSSLSLGANVLTF.

This clonotype was seen more than once but under ten times. The rearrangement uses TRBV5-1 and TRBJ1-3, with 10 bases aligning to TRBD1. Looked up from germline, CDR1 is SGHRS and CDR2 is YFSETQ. The V and J ends lost 4 bases and 9 bases, in that order; junction bases with no gene match: 7. The CDR3 has 14 amino acids. The CDR3 loop reads CASSMGQGTATIYF. CDR3 DNA: TGCGCCAGCAGCATGGGACAGGGGACGGCCACCATATATTTT.

This clonotype was seen a few times. The chain uses TRBV12-3 or TRBV12-4 and TRBJ1-1, with D unresolved. V was clipped by 10 bases and J by 3 bases, with 18 bases between them. The CDR3 is made up of 14 amino acids. The CDR3 region has the DNA TGTGCCACTCGGAGTCCTGGGCCTGACACTGAAGCTTTCTTT. Translated: CATRSPGPDTEAFF.

Ten or more counts support this clonotype. V usage is TRBV5-1 and J usage is TRBJ2-5; 7 nucleotides agree with TRBD1. Germline assignment: CDR1 SGHRS and CDR2 YFSETQ. V dropped 3 bases and J dropped 5; count of bases not matched to a gene: 10. The CDR3 is 15 amino acids. The CDR3 nucleotides are TGCGCCAGCAGCTCTGCTTCCGGGACAGCGGAGACCCAGTACTTC. Its translation is CASSSASGTAETQYF.